The clone carrying this TCR beta chain has at least ten counts. The antigen remains undetermined. MiXCR, run by TCRdb on the 5' RACE reads, gives a single entry per CDR3 protein. The sample has over 70,000 distinct CDR3 sequences, 10% to 15% seen once; the top ten hold 27%. The data originate from a study of T-cell memory formation after mild COVID-19. Study-level points and caveats: Nothing showed for sure that second-wave clones peaking on day 37 were SARS-CoV-2 specific.

The CDR3 consists of 15 residues. Germline CDR1 and CDR2: MNHEY and SVGAGI. J gave up 10 bases and V 4 bases, and 11 bases lay outside the gene matches. The sample consisted of PBMCs or a T cell subset sorted from them (not recorded which). This clonotype was sampled from an adult woman who had mild COVID-19 (a few samples of this study predate the infection). Cell type and time point are not known. The chain combines TRBV6-5 with TRBJ2-1; 9 nucleotides line up with TRBD2. The CDR3 region is CASSLTSGYHREQFF. DNA of the CDR3: TGTGCCAGCAGTTTGACTAGCGGATACCACAGGGAGCAGTTCTTC.